Below, 19 T cell receptor beta chains from the same sample are listed, as sequenced in a study of T-cell memory formation after mild COVID-19. TCRdb analysed the 5' RACE reads with MiXCR anew, one entry per CDR3 protein. This sample yields under 40,000 distinct CDR3 sequences, of which approximately 6.5% are seen a single time; 0.7% to 0.85% belongs to the top ten. The specimen was PBMCs or a T cell subset sorted from them (not recorded which). Receptors were obtained from an adult who had mild COVID-19 (a few samples of this study predate the infection). Cell type and time point are not known.

The sample holds a few counts of this clonotype. The rearrangement uses TRBV12-3 or TRBV12-4 and TRBJ1-1, with D uncertain. CDR3 size: 13 residues. V lost 3 bases, J lost 1 base, and 6 bases lay in between. CDR3 nucleotide sequence: TGTGCCAGCAGTTTTTCATGGAACACTGAAGCTTTCTTT. Protein sequence: CASSFSWNTEAFF.

This clonotype was detected only a few times. The chain uses TRBV11-1 and TRBJ2-1; 8 bases align to TRBD2. Germline CDR1 and CDR2: SGHAT and FQDESV (reference sequence). J was trimmed by 9 bases and V by 2 bases; bases with no gene match: 12. The CDR3 sequence is 16 residues long. CDR3 DNA: TGTGCCAGCAGCTTAATCACGGGGGGGTACATTGGTGAGCAGTTCTTC. Translating gives CASSLITGGYIGEQFF.

In this sample, this clonotype turned up many times. This CDR3 is CASSLGGGAGYEQYF. CDR3 sequence (DNA): TGTGCCAGCAGTTTAGGAGGCGGCGCGGGGTACGAGCAGTACTTC. The chain recombines TRBV12-3 or TRBV12-4 with TRBJ2-7, with a possible D match to TRBD2 (6 bases). The ends were cut back, 1 base at V and 4 bases at J, with 14 bases in the middle. The CDR3 has 15 amino acids.

The V and J genes are TRBV3-1 and TRBJ1-1; D ambiguous. The V end was cut by 1 base, the J end by 5 bases, with 11 bases between. There are 14 residues in the CDR3. The germline CDR1 and CDR2 sequences are LGHDT and YNNKEL (reference sequence). In nucleotides, the CDR3 is TGTGCCAGCAGCCAAGGGCAGAAAATAACTGAAGCTTTCTTT. The encoded protein is CASSQGQKITEAFF. The full variable domain, completed using reference TRBV3-1 and TRBJ1-1, is DTAVSQTPKYLVTQMGNDKSIKCEQNLGHDTMYWYKQDSKKFLKIMFSYNNKELIINETVPNRFSPKSPDKAHLNLHINSLELGDSAVYFCASSQGQKITEAFFGQGTRLTVV.

In its sample, this clonotype was seen many times. The chain joins TRBV5-1 to TRBJ2-4; a possible D gene is TRBD1 (6 bases). The CDR3 spans 14 residues. The ends were cut back, 0 bases at V and 4 bases at J, with 8 bases in the middle. CDR1 SGHRS and CDR2 YFSETQ come from the germline V gene. The CDR3 nucleotides read TGCGCCAGCAGCTTGGTAACAGGGAAAAACATTCAGTACTTC. Amino acid sequence: CASSLVTGKNIQYF. The full variable domain, its missing parts supplied by reference TRBV5-1 and TRBJ2-4, is KAGVTQTPRYLIKTRGQQVTLSCSPISGHRSVSWYQQTPGQGLQFLFEYFSETQRNKGNFPGRFSGRQFSNSRSEMNVSTLELGDSALYLCASSLVTGKNIQYFGAGTRLSVL.

This clonotype appeared many times. This chain connects TRBV5-1 to TRBJ1-6; D gene ambiguous. This CDR3 is built from 16 residues. The V gene lost 4 bases and the J gene lost 3 bases, with 14 bases spanning the gap. Germline CDR1 and CDR2: SGHRS and YFSETQ. The CDR3 protein is CASSERTDHYNSPLHF. DNA for the CDR3: TGCGCCAGCAGCGAGAGGACGGACCACTATAATTCACCCCTCCACTTT. Variable domain in full (rest from reference TRBV5-1 and TRBJ1-6): KAGVTQTPRYLIKTRGQQVTLSCSPISGHRSVSWYQQTPGQGLQFLFEYFSETQRNKGNFPGRFSGRQFSNSRSEMNVSTLELGDSALYLCASSERTDHYNSPLHFGNGTRLTVT.

This clonotype has more than one count but fewer than ten. This chain joins TRBV20-1 and TRBJ1-2; D is perhaps TRBD1 (5 bases). The germline V gene has CDR1 DFQATT and CDR2 SNEGSKA (reference sequence). The V gene lost 7 bases and the J gene lost 4 bases, with 10 bases spanning the gap. CDR3 size: 11 residues. This chain's CDR3 is CSVTGGYGYTF. The DNA of the CDR3 is TGCAGTGTTACAGGTGGCTATGGCTACACCTTC.

The table lists this clonotype with a few counts. J is TRBJ2-1 and V is TRBV20-1, with 7 bases aligning to TRBD1. The CDR3 consists of 14 residues. J lost 3 bases, V lost 3 bases, and 5 bases had no gene match. Germline CDR1 is DFQATT and CDR2 is SNEGSKA (reference sequence). The CDR3 loop reads CSASPNRGYNEQFF. CDR3 DNA sequence: TGCAGTGCTAGTCCCAACAGGGGCTACAATGAGCAGTTCTTC.

This clonotype was counted at least ten times. V gene TRBV6-5 combines with J gene TRBJ2-2; D is unclear. Deletions cut 5 bases from V and 2 bases from J, with 6 bases between. Germline CDR1 is MNHEY and CDR2 is SVGAGI. The CDR3 totals 13 residues. This CDR3 reads CASSRLNTGELFF. In nucleotides, the CDR3 is TGTGCCAGCAGTCGTCTTAACACCGGGGAGCTGTTTTTT.

The chain combines TRBV12-3 or TRBV12-4 with TRBJ2-1; 9 nucleotides align to TRBD2. The CDR3 sequence is 15 residues long. V lost 5 bases and J lost 4; bases outside the gene matches: 6. As DNA, the CDR3 is TGTGCCAGCAGTCGACAAAGCGGGAGGTACAATGAGCAGTTCTTC. Translating gives CASSRQSGRYNEQFF.

This clonotype was observed many times. DNA for the CDR3: TGTGCCAGCAGCCAAGTTTCGGGTGAGCAGTTCTTC. Translating it yields CASSQVSGEQFF. V usage is TRBV3-1 and J usage is TRBJ2-1; D not resolved. The germline CDR1 and CDR2 sequences are LGHDT and YNNKEL (reference sequence). The CDR3 is made up of 12 amino acids. V lost 1 base and J 9 bases, leaving 7 bases between the germline ends.

This clonotype was detected many times. The chain joins TRBV10-3 to TRBJ2-7; D is undetermined. This CDR3 is built from 11 residues. Germline loops: CDR1 ENHRY, CDR2 SYGVKD. V gave up 3 bases and J gave up 5 bases, with 5 bases separating them. CDR3 DNA sequence: TGTGCCATCAGTGAATCCCACGAGCAGTACTTC. It specifies CAISESHEQYF.

This clonotype was found many times. The chain is built from TRBV12-3 or TRBV12-4 and TRBJ1-1; the D gene is possibly TRBD1 (5 bases). This CDR3 comprises 14 residues. V was clipped by 3 bases and J by 6 bases, with 14 bases between them. The CDR3 DNA reads as TGTGCCAGCAGTTTCTCGACCTGGGGCGCTGAAGCTTTCTTT. Its protein product is CASSFSTWGAEAFF.

In its sample, this clonotype was seen a few times. This sequence joins TRBV4-1 and TRBJ2-1; 10 bases match TRBD2. The germline V gene encodes CDR1 MGHRA and CDR2 YSYEKL. Trimming at V came to 0 bases and at J to 4 bases, leaving 3 bases not matched to a gene. The CDR3 totals 16 residues. CDR3 DNA: TGCGCCAGCAGCCAAGAGGGACTAGCGAGGTACAATGAGCAGTTCTTC. This gives the protein CASSQEGLARYNEQFF.

The sample holds many counts of this clonotype. Here the CDR3 reads CASSLWLDPLAYEQYF. CDR3 in DNA: TGTGCCAGCAGCTTGTGGCTAGACCCTTTGGCCTACGAGCAGTACTTC. The chain employs TRBV5-6 and TRBJ2-7; D not resolved. CDR1 and CDR2 from the germline V gene are SGHDT and YYEEEE. The CDR3 is 16 residues long. V lost 1 base and J 2 bases, leaving 16 bases between the germline ends.

This clonotype was recorded a few times. V gene TRBV12-3 or TRBV12-4 combines with J gene TRBJ1-2; D is unresolved. The V end lost 3 bases, the J end lost 5 bases, and 10 bases lay between the germline ends. This CDR3 is 13 amino acids long. In DNA, the CDR3 is TGTGCCAGCAGTTTTGGTCGAGGGTATGGCTACACCTTC. Amino acids: CASSFGRGYGYTF.

This clonotype appeared many times. V usage is TRBV15 and J usage is TRBJ1-5; no reliable D call. The CDR3 runs to 16 residues. Germline values: CDR1 LNHNV, CDR2 YYDKDF (reference sequence). Trimming removed 0 bases at V and 5 bases at J, with 14 bases between. CDR3 coding DNA: TGTGCCACCAGCAGAGATGGACGGACTACGGATCAGCCCCAGCATTTT. Protein: CATSRDGRTTDQPQHF.

The rearrangement uses TRBV24-1 and TRBJ2-3; D not resolved. The CDR3 length is 14 residues. V was trimmed by 4 bases and J by 0 bases, leaving 7 bases between them. The V gene's germline CDR1 is KGHDR and CDR2 SFDVKD. The CDR3 DNA follows: TGTGCCACCAGTGAAGCCAGAAGCACAGATACGCAGTATTTT. Protein sequence: CATSEARSTDTQYF.

This sequence joins TRBV2 and TRBJ2-7, with D hard to call. Looked up from germline, CDR1 is SNHLY and CDR2 is FYNNEI. The V end lost 2 bases, the J end lost 2 bases, and 1 base lay between the germline ends. There are 11 residues in the CDR3. CDR3 residues: CASSETYEQYF. The CDR3 region has the DNA TGTGCCAGCAGTGAAACCTACGAGCAGTACTTC.